This T cell receptor beta chain originates from a study of CD8+CD57+ T cells in acquired aplastic anemia. About the study: The average for DNA from sorted CD4+ and CD8+ cells was roughly 3 ug. Broader study findings: About 29 sequences, all CD8+ CDR3, were shared between patients and controls.

Regarding this clonotype: Its specificity is unknown.

Investigators profiled TCR beta VDJ and CDR3 from genomic DNA template. MiXCR, applied by TCRdb to the reads, yields one record per CDR3 protein. Among around 430,000 distinct CDR3 sequences, approximately 33% were seen once, and the ten largest hold less than 0.85%. Selection for sequencing was limited to patients who had shown CD8+CD57+ cell expansion by flow cytometry. J lost 2 bases, V lost 6 bases, and 8 bases had no gene match. Per germline, CDR1 SNHLY and CDR2 FYNNEI. This CDR3 is built from 15 residues. This chain connects TRBV2 to TRBJ1-1; 8 nucleotides agree with TRBD1. This clonotype originated in a human donor with aplastic anemia. The sample comprised sorted CD4+, CD8+, or CD8+CD57+ T cells (not recorded which) from PBMCs. The CDR3 loop reads CASRARTGTNTEAFF. Written as DNA, the CDR3 is TGTGCCAGCAGGGCCAGGACAGGGACTAACACTGAAGCTTTCTTT.